The text below deals with one TCR beta chain. Its antigen is not identified. These data originate in a study of T cells in Graves' hyperthyroidism and ophthalmopathy. Whole-study findings and limits: Stable hyperthyroidism was told apart from ophthalmopathy by a model built on 13 V-J features.

RNA transcripts provided the source from which TCR beta CDR3 regions were amplified. A set of HTBI primers served as the primers for a first-round RT-PCR of the TCR CDR3. TCRdb passed the multiplex PCR reads through MiXCR, listing each CDR3 protein once. This sample yields about 600,000 distinct CDR3 sequences, of which more than 14% are seen a single time; under 15% belongs to the top ten. The CDR3 has 17 amino acids. V was clipped by 0 bases and J by 5 bases; unmatched bases: 10. Germline V gene data show CDR1 as DFQATT and CDR2 as SNEGSKA (reference sequence). Criteria for exclusion of patients were uncontrolled infection, other autoimmune disease, pregnancy or lactation. Diagnoses were established using clinical symptoms, serum thyroxine and TRAb, thyroid ultrasound and orbital computed tomography.

The specimen was blood. This sequence joins TRBV20-1 and TRBJ2-6; 7 bases map to TRBD1. The receptor comes from a woman aged 50 to 65 with Graves' ophthalmopathy. CDR3 loop: CSARDLTGSRRANVLTF. CDR3 nucleotide sequence: TGCAGTGCTAGAGATTTGACAGGGTCGCGCAGGGCCAACGTCCTGACTTTC.